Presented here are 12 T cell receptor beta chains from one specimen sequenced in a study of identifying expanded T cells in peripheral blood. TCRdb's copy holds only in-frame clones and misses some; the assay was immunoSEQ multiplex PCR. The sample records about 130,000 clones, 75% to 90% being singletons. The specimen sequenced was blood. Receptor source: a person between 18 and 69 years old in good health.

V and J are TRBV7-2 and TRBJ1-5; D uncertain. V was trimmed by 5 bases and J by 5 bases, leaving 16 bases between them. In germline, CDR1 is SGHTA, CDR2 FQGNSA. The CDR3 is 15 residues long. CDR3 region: CASSPWEASHQPQHF. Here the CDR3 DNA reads TGTGCCAGCAGCCCTTGGGAGGCGTCCCATCAGCCCCAGCATTTT. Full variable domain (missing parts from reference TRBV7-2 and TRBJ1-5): GAGVSQSPSNKVTEKGKDVELRCDPISGHTALYWYRQSLGQGLEFLIYFQGNSAPDKSGLPSDRFSAERTGGSVSTLTIQRTQQEDSAVYLCASSPWEASHQPQHFGDGTRLSIL.

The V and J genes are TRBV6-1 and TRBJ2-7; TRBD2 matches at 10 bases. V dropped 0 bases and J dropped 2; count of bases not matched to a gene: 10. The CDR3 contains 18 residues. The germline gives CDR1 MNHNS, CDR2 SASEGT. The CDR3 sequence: CASSEAGWSSGSPYEQYF. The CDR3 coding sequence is TGTGCCAGCAGTGAAGCGGGGTGGTCTAGCGGGAGCCCCTACGAGCAGTACTTC.

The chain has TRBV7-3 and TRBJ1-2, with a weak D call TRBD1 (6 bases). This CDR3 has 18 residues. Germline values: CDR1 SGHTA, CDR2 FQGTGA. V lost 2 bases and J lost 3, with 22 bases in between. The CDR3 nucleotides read TGTGCCAGCAGCTTAGTCTCTCCCGGGGGGCGCGGAGACTATGGCTACACCTTC. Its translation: CASSLVSPGGRGDYGYTF. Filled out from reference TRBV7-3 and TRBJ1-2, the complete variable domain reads GAGVSQTPSNKVTEKGKYVELRCDPISGHTALYWYRQSLGQGPEFLIYFQGTGAADDSGLPNDRFFAVRPEGSVSTLKIQRTERGDSAVYLCASSLVSPGGRGDYGYTFGSGTRLTVV.

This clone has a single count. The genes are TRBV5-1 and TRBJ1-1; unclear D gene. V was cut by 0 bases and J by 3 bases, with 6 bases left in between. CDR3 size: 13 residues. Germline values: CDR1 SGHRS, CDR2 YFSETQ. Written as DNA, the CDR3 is TGCGCCAGCAGCTTGGGGGGTCACACTGAAGCTTTCTTT. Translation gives CASSLGGHTEAFF.

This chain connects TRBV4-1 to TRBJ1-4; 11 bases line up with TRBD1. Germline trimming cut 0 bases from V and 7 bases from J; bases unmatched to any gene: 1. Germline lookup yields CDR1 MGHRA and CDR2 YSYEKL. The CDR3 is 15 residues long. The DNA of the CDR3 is TGCGCCAGCAGCCAAGATGGGACAGGGGGTGAAAAACTGTTTTTT. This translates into CASSQDGTGGEKLFF.

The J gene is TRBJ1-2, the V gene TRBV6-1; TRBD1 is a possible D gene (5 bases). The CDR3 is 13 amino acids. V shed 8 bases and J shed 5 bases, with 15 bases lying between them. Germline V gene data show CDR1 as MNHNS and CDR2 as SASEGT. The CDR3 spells CASGLGPKYGYTF. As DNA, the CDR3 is TGTGCCAGCGGCCTGGGACCCAAATATGGCTACACCTTC.

The CDR3 DNA reads TGTGCCACCAGCAGAGGGACGGTGAACACCGGGGAGCTGTTTTTT. As protein: CATSRGTVNTGELFF. The gene calls are TRBV15 and TRBJ2-2; no clear D gene. Germline CDR1 reads LNHNV; CDR2 reads YYDKDF (reference sequence). Trimming left V 1 base short and J 1 base short, with 7 bases between. The CDR3 has 15 amino acids. The complete variable domain, with remaining parts taken from reference TRBV15 and TRBJ2-2, reads DAMVIQNPRYQVTQFGKPVTLSCSQTLNHNVMYWYQQKSSQAPKLLFHYYDKDFNNEADTPDNFQSRRPNTSFCFLDIRSPGLGDTAMYLCATSRGTVNTGELFFGEGSRLTVL.

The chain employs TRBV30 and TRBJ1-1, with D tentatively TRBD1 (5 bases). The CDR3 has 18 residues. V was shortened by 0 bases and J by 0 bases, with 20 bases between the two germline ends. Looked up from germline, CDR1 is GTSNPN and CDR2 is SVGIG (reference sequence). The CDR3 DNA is TGTGCCTGGAGTGTGCACTTAGGGGACCGCAACATGAACACTGAAGCTTTCTTT. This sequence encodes CAWSVHLGDRNMNTEAFF. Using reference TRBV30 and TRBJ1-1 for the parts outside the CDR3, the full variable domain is SQTIHQWPATLVQPVGSPLSLECTVEGTSNPNLYWYRQAAGRGLQLLFYSVGIGQISSEVPQNLSASRPQDRQFILSSKKLLLSDSGFYLCAWSVHLGDRNMNTEAFFGQGTRLTVV.

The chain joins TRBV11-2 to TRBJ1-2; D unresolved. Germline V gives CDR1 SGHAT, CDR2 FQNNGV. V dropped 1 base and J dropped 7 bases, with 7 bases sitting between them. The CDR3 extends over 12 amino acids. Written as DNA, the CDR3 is TGTGCCAGCAGCTTAGTATATAGTGGCTACACCTTC. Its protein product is CASSLVYSGYTF.

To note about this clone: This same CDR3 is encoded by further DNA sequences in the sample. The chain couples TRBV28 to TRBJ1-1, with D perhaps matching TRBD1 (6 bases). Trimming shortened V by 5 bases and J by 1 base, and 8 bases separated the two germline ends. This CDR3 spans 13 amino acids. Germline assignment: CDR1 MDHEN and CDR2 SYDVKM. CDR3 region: CASSPTGNTEAFF. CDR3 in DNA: TGTGCCAGCAGTCCGACAGGGAACACTGAAGCTTTCTTT. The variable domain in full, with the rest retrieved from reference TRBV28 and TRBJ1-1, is DVKVTQSSRYLVKRTGEKVFLECVQDMDHENMFWYRQDPGLGLRLIYFSYDVKMKEKGDIPEGYSVSREKKERFSLILESASTNQTSMYLCASSPTGNTEAFFGQGTRLTVV.

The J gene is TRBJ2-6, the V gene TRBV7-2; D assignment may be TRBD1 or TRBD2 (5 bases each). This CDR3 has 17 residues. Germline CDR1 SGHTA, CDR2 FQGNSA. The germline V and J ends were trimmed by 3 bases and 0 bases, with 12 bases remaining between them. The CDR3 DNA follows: TGTGCCAGCAGCTTCTCTCCAGGGAGCTCTGGGGCCAACGTCCTGACTTTC. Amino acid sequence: CASSFSPGSSGANVLTF.

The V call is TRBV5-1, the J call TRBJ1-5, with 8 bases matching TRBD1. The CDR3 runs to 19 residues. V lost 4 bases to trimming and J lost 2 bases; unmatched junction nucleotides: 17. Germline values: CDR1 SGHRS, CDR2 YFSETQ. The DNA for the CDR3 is TGCGCCAGCAGCCCGGGACCCGGGACAGGCTCTATTGGCAATCAGCCCCAGCATTTT. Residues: CASSPGPGTGSIGNQPQHF.